Presented here are 22 T cell receptor beta chains from one specimen sequenced in a study of blood T cell repertoires in COVID-19. Here immunoSEQ multiplex PCR was the method, and the copy in TCRdb shows in-frame clones only, minus some. The sample shows over 50,000 clones, about 77% of them seen only once. The sample was peripheral blood. The receptors originated from an elderly man with active or convalescent COVID-19.

This clone was observed once. The V call is TRBV9, the J call TRBJ1-2; 9 positions agree with TRBD1. This CDR3 contains 14 residues. The germline gives CDR1 SGDLS, CDR2 YYNGEE. The V and J ends lost 3 bases and 2 bases, in that order; junction bases with no gene match: 2. The CDR3 DNA is TGTGCCAGCAGCGCCGGGACAGGGAACTATGGCTACACCTTC. Protein sequence: CASSAGTGNYGYTF.

The chain is built from TRBV7-9 and TRBJ2-7; D is ambiguous. The CDR3 runs to 13 residues. The V end was cut by 7 bases, the J end by 4 bases, with 14 bases between. The V gene's germline CDR1 is SEHNR and CDR2 FQNEAQ (reference sequence). In nucleotides, the CDR3 is TGTGCCAGCAACCGGGTTCCAAAATACGAGCAGTACTTC. Protein sequence: CASNRVPKYEQYF. The whole variable domain, filled in from reference TRBV7-9 and TRBJ2-7, reads DTGVSQNPRHKITKRGQNVTFRCDPISEHNRLYWYRQTLGQGPEFLTYFQNEAQLEKSRLLSDRFSAERPKGSFSTLEIQRTEQGDSAMYLCASNRVPKYEQYFGPGTRLTVT.

This sequence joins TRBV29-1 and TRBJ1-3, with D tentatively TRBD1 (5 bases). Germline V CDR1 and CDR2: SQVTM, ANQGSEA. CDR3 size: 16 residues. Trimming cost V 0 bases and J 0 bases, with 12 bases left between them. The CDR3 spells CSVEDTGIISGNTIYF. CDR3 nucleotide sequence: TGCAGCGTTGAAGATACAGGAATAATCTCTGGAAACACCATATATTTT.

This clone is a singleton in its sample. This rearrangement joins TRBV2 to TRBJ2-2; 9 bases are a match to TRBD2. Trimming at V came to 3 bases and at J to 1 base, leaving 6 bases not matched to a gene. This CDR3 has 17 residues. Germline V gene sequence: CDR1 SNHLY, CDR2 FYNNEI. The CDR3: CASSEEGTSRNTGELFF. CDR3 sequence (DNA): TGTGCCAGCAGTGAGGAGGGGACTAGCAGGAACACCGGGGAGCTGTTTTTT.

This clone was detected only once. The V call is TRBV10-2, the J call TRBJ1-3; D gene ambiguous. The length of the CDR3 is 14 residues. V dropped 4 bases and J dropped 0 bases, with 7 bases sitting between them. Germline V gene lookup returns CDR1 WSHSY and CDR2 SAAADI. CDR3 bases: TGCGCCAGCAGTGTTGGCCTCTCTGGAAACACCATATATTTT. Its protein product is CASSVGLSGNTIYF.

The chain links TRBV9 to TRBJ2-3; 7 bases map to TRBD2. This CDR3 spans 15 amino acids. Losses at the gene ends were 2 bases for V and 5 bases for J; bases not matched to a gene: 8. The germline V gene has CDR1 SGDLS and CDR2 YYNGEE. CDR3 coding DNA: TGTGCCAGCAGCGTGGATGGGGGGGTTGGAGATACGCAGTATTTT. Its translation is CASSVDGGVGDTQYF.

This clone was seen more than once but under ten times. V and J are TRBV4-1 and TRBJ2-5, with 7 bases lining up with TRBD2. Unmatched junction bases numbered 12, after V lost 1 base and J lost 1 base. Per the germline V gene, CDR1 is MGHRA and CDR2 is YSYEKL. The CDR3 extends over 18 amino acids. CDR3 bases: TGCGCCAGCAGCCAAGCCCCGGGGGGAGGGTCCGGCCAAGAGACCCAGTACTTC. Its protein is CASSQAPGGGSGQETQYF.

As DNA, the CDR3 is TGTGCCAGCACCGAACAGGGATATAGCAATCAGCCCCAGCATTTT. Its translation: CASTEQGYSNQPQHF. The gene calls are TRBV2 and TRBJ1-5; weak D call: TRBD1 (6 bases). CDR1 is SNHLY, CDR2 FYNNEI, per germline. The CDR3 runs to 15 residues. Between the trimmed V and J ends, which lost 7 bases and 0 bases, there was a span of 13 bases.

The V and J genes are TRBV18 and TRBJ1-1; 9 bases match TRBD1. The CDR3 has 13 residues. Germline lookup yields CDR1 KGHSH and CDR2 LQKENI. V lost 5 bases, J lost 6 bases, and 4 bases stayed unmatched. CDR3 DNA sequence: TGTGCCAGCTCAGCCCGACAGGGGGCTGAAGCTTTCTTT. Translated: CASSARQGAEAFF.

This clone showed up just once. The V and J genes are TRBV15 and TRBJ2-1, with 8 bases identical to TRBD1. This CDR3 comprises 15 residues. Trimming cost V 0 bases and J 5 bases; bases outside gene matches: 3. Germline V gives CDR1 LNHNV, CDR2 YYDKDF (reference sequence). The CDR3 region has the DNA TGTGCCACCAGCAGAGATAGGGACAGGAACAATGAGCAGTTCTTC. This codes for CATSRDRDRNNEQFF. Drawing the rest from reference TRBV15 and TRBJ2-1, the complete variable domain is DAMVIQNPRYQVTQFGKPVTLSCSQTLNHNVMYWYQQKSSQAPKLLFHYYDKDFNNEADTPDNFQSRRPNTSFCFLDIRSPGLGDTAMYLCATSRDRDRNNEQFFGPGTRLTVL.

The chain carries TRBV29-1 and TRBJ2-7, with 9 positions matching TRBD1. Germline trimming cut 4 bases from V and 4 bases from J; bases unmatched to any gene: 5. CDR3 length: 13 amino acids. CDR1 SQVTM and CDR2 ANQGSEA come from the germline V gene. The CDR3, as DNA: TGCAGCGTTGGAGGGGACAGGGATTACGAGCAGTACTTC. Translation gives CSVGGDRDYEQYF.

This sequence joins TRBV4-2 and TRBJ1-3; D gene uncertain. CDR3 size: 17 residues. Trimming left V 0 bases short and J 2 bases short, with 14 bases between. Looked up from germline, CDR1 is LGHNA and CDR2 is YNFKEQ. The CDR3 bases are TGTGCCAGCAGCCAAGACATGGTGTCGAGGGCTGGAAACACCATATATTTT. It encodes CASSQDMVSRAGNTIYF.

This clone has more than one count but fewer than ten. The genes are TRBV5-4 and TRBJ2-5, with D possibly TRBD2 on 5 matching bases. Trimming cost V 0 bases and J 5 bases, with 11 bases left between them. Germline CDR1 SGHNT, CDR2 YYREEE (reference sequence). The CDR3 consists of 14 residues. DNA of the CDR3: TGTGCCAGCAGCTTGGACTTAGGCGGGGAGACCCAGTACTTC. Translated: CASSLDLGGETQYF.

The chain joins TRBV4-3 to TRBJ1-1, with 7 bases that match TRBD1. The junction had 6 bases not matched to a gene; V was cut back by 0 bases and J by 11 bases. Per germline, CDR1 LGHNA and CDR2 YSLEER. The CDR3 contains 13 residues. CDR3 in amino acids: CASSQDEGAGAFF. The CDR3 DNA reads TGCGCCAGCAGCCAAGATGAGGGGGCTGGGGCTTTCTTT.

V is TRBV11-2 and J is TRBJ1-2, with D possibly TRBD1 on 5 matching bases. Trimming removed 5 bases from V and 1 base from J, with 11 bases in between. Germline V gene lookup returns CDR1 SGHAT and CDR2 FQNNGV. The CDR3 length is 14 residues. The CDR3 sequence: CASSRAGGNYGYTF. CDR3 nucleotides: TGTGCCAGCAGCCGGGCGGGGGGTAACTATGGCTACACCTTC.

The genes are TRBV27 and TRBJ2-4; tentatively, D is TRBD2 (6 bases). Germline V gene lookup returns CDR1 MNHEY and CDR2 SMNVEV (reference sequence). The CDR3 consists of 15 residues. Trimming removed 6 bases from V and 6 bases from J, with 18 bases in between. Here the CDR3 DNA reads TGTGCCAGCAGGGACACGGGAGTTCCAAGAAACATTCAGTACTTC. Its protein product is CASRDTGVPRNIQYF.

The V call is TRBV28, the J call TRBJ2-1; TRBD2 agrees at 12 bases. From germline, CDR1 is MDHEN and CDR2 SYDVKM. This CDR3 is 15 amino acids long. The V gene end was trimmed by 4 bases and the J gene end by 5 bases; junction bases not matched to a gene: 3. CDR3 sequence: CASSSWTSGNNEQFF. CDR3 bases: TGTGCCAGCAGTTCCTGGACTAGCGGGAACAATGAGCAGTTCTTC.

This chain connects TRBV5-1 to TRBJ2-7; a weak D match, TRBD1 (7 bases). V dropped 4 bases and J dropped 6 bases, with 14 bases sitting between them. The CDR3 covers 13 residues. CDR1 and CDR2 from the germline V gene are SGHRS and YFSETQ. The CDR3 DNA reads TGCGCCAGCAGCGCGGGACAGCGAAGCGAGCAGTACTTC. Protein product: CASSAGQRSEQYF.

This clone was counted once. The V and J genes are TRBV4-1 and TRBJ1-6; no firm D call. The CDR3 is 14 residues long. The ends were cut back, 5 bases at V and 2 bases at J, with 7 bases in the middle. In germline, CDR1 is MGHRA, CDR2 YSYEKL. CDR3 sequence: CASSEGPYNSPLHF. In DNA, the CDR3 is TGCGCCAGCAGCGAAGGGCCCTATAATTCACCCCTCCACTTT.

This chain connects TRBV19 to TRBJ2-3; D is possibly TRBD2 (6 bases). Trimming stripped 3 bases from V and 5 bases from J, with 15 bases between. There are 15 residues in the CDR3. From germline, CDR1 is LNHDA and CDR2 SQIVND (reference sequence). CDR3 loop: CASSMYGGLGDTQYF. In DNA form, the CDR3 reads TGTGCCAGTAGTATGTATGGAGGGCTTGGAGATACGCAGTATTTT. Variable domain in full (rest from reference TRBV19 and TRBJ2-3): DGGITQSPKYLFRKEGQNVTLSCEQNLNHDAMYWYRQDPGQGLRLIYYSQIVNDFQKGDIAEGYSVSREKKESFPLTVTSAQKNPTAFYLCASSMYGGLGDTQYFGPGTRLTVL.

The chain employs TRBV27 and TRBJ1-4; 10 bases map to TRBD1. V was clipped by 4 bases and J by 7 bases; unmatched bases: 6. The germline V gene has CDR1 MNHEY and CDR2 SMNVEV (reference sequence). The CDR3 extends over 15 amino acids. CDR3 DNA sequence: TGTGCCAGCAGTTGGACAGGGGGGATCGGTGAAAAACTGTTTTTT. Its translation is CASSWTGGIGEKLFF.

The CDR3 coding sequence is TGTGCCAGCAGCCAAGACTTTGGCCTAGCGGGTCAGTACTTC. Translation: CASSQDFGLAGQYF. This chain uses TRBV4-2 with TRBJ2-7; TRBD2 matches at 8 bases. The CDR3 totals 14 residues. Germline lookup yields CDR1 LGHNA and CDR2 YNFKEQ. V lost 0 bases to trimming and J lost 10 bases; unmatched junction nucleotides: 8.